A selection of T cell receptor beta chains follows, all from one sample in a study of T-cell reconstitution after alpha-beta-depleted transplantation in children. TCRdb independently ran MiXCR on the PCR reads; one entry per CDR3 protein. The data contain about 250,000 distinct CDR3 sequences, under 30% of them seen just once; the ten biggest clones take up about 5%. Sequences were derived from PBMCs, mostly from graft donor cells, sampled 360 days after TCRalphabeta/CD19-depleted stem cell transplant. These receptors were obtained from a female patient aged 2 to 10 who had a stem cell transplant for congenital amegakaryocytic thrombocytopenia, so the T cells may come from the graft donor. The CDR3 runs from the conserved cysteine through the conserved F or W. Fields, in order: clone size, D gene, V gene, J gene, CDR3 protein, CDR3 DNA. The D gene is left open where the match is weak. Clone size, where shown, is once, few, many, or a class for clones that have expanded.

clone size: many; D gene: -; V gene: TRBV5-1; J gene: TRBJ2-2; CDR3 protein: CASSLVDGELFF; CDR3 DNA: TGCGCCAGCAGCTTGGTGGACGGGGAGCTGTTTTTT
clone size: -; D gene: TRBD1; V gene: TRBV29-1; J gene: TRBJ2-7; CDR3 protein: CSVGDSLLSREQYF; CDR3 DNA: TGCAGCGTAGGGGACAGCTTACTCTCTCGCGAGCAGTACTTC
clone size: few; D gene: -; V gene: TRBV10-3; J gene: TRBJ2-6; CDR3 protein: CAISESGTAWDGANVLTF; CDR3 DNA: TGTGCCATCAGTGAGTCTGGAACTGCCTGGGATGGGGCCAACGTCCTGACTTTC
clone size: -; D gene: -; V gene: TRBV4-1; J gene: TRBJ2-7; CDR3 protein: CASSGGLRGSYEQYF; CDR3 DNA: TGCGCCAGCAGCGGGGGCTTACGGGGCTCCTACGAGCAGTACTTC
clone size: -; D gene: -; V gene: TRBV6-5; J gene: TRBJ2-4; CDR3 protein: CASSYGYAGAKNIQYF; CDR3 DNA: TGTGCCAGCAGTTACGGTTATGCAGGGGCCAAAAACATTCAGTACTTC
clone size: once; D gene: -; V gene: TRBV21-1; J gene: TRBJ1-4; CDR3 protein: CASSKTWAATNEKLFF; CDR3 DNA: TGTGCCAGCAGCAAGACTTGGGCAGCAACTAATGAAAAACTGTTTTTT
clone size: few; D gene: TRBD2; V gene: TRBV20-1; J gene: TRBJ2-1; CDR3 protein: CSARLAGRGEQFF; CDR3 DNA: TGCAGTGCTAGATTAGCGGGGCGTGGTGAGCAGTTCTTC
clone size: few; D gene: TRBD1; V gene: TRBV5-1; J gene: TRBJ2-5; CDR3 protein: CASIPTNLGQKETQYF; CDR3 DNA: TGCGCCAGCATCCCGACCAACCTGGGACAGAAAGAGACCCAGTACTTC
clone size: few; D gene: -; V gene: TRBV29-1; J gene: TRBJ1-2; CDR3 protein: CSVEGANQGGYTF; CDR3 DNA: TGCAGCGTTGAAGGGGCCAATCAAGGAGGCTACACCTTC
clone size: -; D gene: TRBD1; V gene: TRBV5-4; J gene: TRBJ2-5; CDR3 protein: CASSPGQGRETQYF; CDR3 DNA: TGTGCCAGCAGCCCGGGACAGGGTAGGGAGACCCAGTACTTC
clone size: few; D gene: -; V gene: TRBV20-1; J gene: TRBJ2-1; CDR3 protein: CSAVSGVNNEQFF; CDR3 DNA: TGCAGTGCTGTGAGCGGTGTAAACAATGAGCAGTTCTTC
clone size: few; D gene: -; V gene: TRBV18; J gene: TRBJ2-1; CDR3 protein: CASSPVLGKDEQFF; CDR3 DNA: TGTGCCAGCTCACCGGTGCTGGGTAAGGATGAGCAGTTCTTC
clone size: many; D gene: -; V gene: TRBV2; J gene: TRBJ2-1; CDR3 protein: CASSGPSRNEQFF; CDR3 DNA: TGTGCCAGCAGTGGGCCTTCCAGGAATGAGCAGTTCTTC
clone size: few; D gene: -; V gene: TRBV4-1; J gene: TRBJ1-2; CDR3 protein: CASSQEFSPYGYTF; CDR3 DNA: TGCGCCAGCAGCCAAGAATTCAGCCCCTATGGCTACACCTTC
clone size: few; D gene: -; V gene: TRBV12-3/TRBV12-4; J gene: TRBJ2-7; CDR3 protein: CASSGRGGSGSYEQYF; CDR3 DNA: TGTGCCAGCAGTGGTCGGGGTGGTAGCGGATCCTACGAGCAGTACTTC
clone size: few; D gene: -; V gene: TRBV7-9; J gene: TRBJ2-4; CDR3 protein: CASSLLQAQKNIQYF; CDR3 DNA: TGTGCCAGCAGCTTATTACAGGCCCAAAAAAACATTCAGTACTTC
clone size: -; D gene: TRBD1; V gene: TRBV2; J gene: TRBJ2-5; CDR3 protein: CASRGLPWDSLQETQYF; CDR3 DNA: TGTGCCAGCAGAGGGTTGCCCTGGGACAGCCTTCAAGAGACCCAGTACTTC
clone size: -; D gene: -; V gene: TRBV7-6; J gene: TRBJ2-2; CDR3 protein: CASSLEGGGELFF; CDR3 DNA: TGTGCCAGCAGCTTAGAAGGAGGGGGGGAGCTGTTTTTT
clone size: -; D gene: -; V gene: TRBV15; J gene: TRBJ2-3; CDR3 protein: CATSRDLLRTRTDTQYF; CDR3 DNA: TGTGCCACCAGCAGAGATCTGCTCAGGACACGCACAGATACGCAGTATTTT
clone size: few; D gene: -; V gene: TRBV6-2/TRBV6-3; J gene: TRBJ1-1; CDR3 protein: CARPHGDQDAEAFF; CDR3 DNA: TGTGCCAGACCACATGGGGACCAAGACGCTGAAGCTTTCTTT
clone size: -; D gene: -; V gene: TRBV6-1; J gene: TRBJ1-1; CDR3 protein: CASRTQGNLNTEAFF; CDR3 DNA: TGTGCCAGCAGGACCCAGGGAAACTTGAACACTGAAGCTTTCTTT
clone size: -; D gene: -; V gene: TRBV19; J gene: TRBJ2-1; CDR3 protein: CASSNPLGSEGTNEQFF; CDR3 DNA: TGTGCCAGTAGTAACCCTCTGGGTAGCGAGGGAACCAATGAGCAGTTCTTC
clone size: many; D gene: TRBD2; V gene: TRBV10-3; J gene: TRBJ2-7; CDR3 protein: CAIRTSGLTYEQYF; CDR3 DNA: TGTGCCATCAGGACTAGCGGACTAACCTACGAGCAGTACTTC
clone size: many; D gene: -; V gene: TRBV12-3/TRBV12-4; J gene: TRBJ2-5; CDR3 protein: CASSLEPTETQYF; CDR3 DNA: TGTGCCAGCAGTTTAGAACCCACAGAGACCCAGTACTTC
clone size: few; D gene: -; V gene: TRBV10-1; J gene: TRBJ2-1; CDR3 protein: CASSPFGKGKYNEQFF; CDR3 DNA: TGCGCCAGCAGCCCCTTCGGTAAGGGGAAATACAATGAGCAGTTCTTC
clone size: -; D gene: -; V gene: TRBV29-1; J gene: TRBJ2-1; CDR3 protein: CSDRRVGGREQFF; CDR3 DNA: TGCAGCGACCGTCGGGTGGGGGGTCGGGAGCAGTTCTTC
clone size: -; D gene: TRBD1; V gene: TRBV7-9; J gene: TRBJ1-1; CDR3 protein: CAISNPGQGIGGTEAFF; CDR3 DNA: TGTGCCATCAGCAATCCGGGACAGGGGATCGGGGGCACTGAAGCTTTCTTT
clone size: many; D gene: TRBD1; V gene: TRBV4-3; J gene: TRBJ2-1; CDR3 protein: CASSQRTGGIYNEQFF; CDR3 DNA: TGCGCCAGCAGCCAGAGGACAGGGGGGATCTACAATGAGCAGTTCTTC
clone size: -; D gene: -; V gene: TRBV28; J gene: TRBJ2-3; CDR3 protein: CASSFTGTQYF; CDR3 DNA: TGTGCCAGCAGTTTTACGGGTACGCAGTATTTT
clone size: -; D gene: TRBD2; V gene: TRBV6-2/TRBV6-3; J gene: TRBJ2-5; CDR3 protein: CASSPIAGGLKTKETQYF; CDR3 DNA: TGTGCCAGCAGCCCAATAGCGGGAGGGTTAAAAACAAAGGAGACCCAGTACTTC
clone size: -; D gene: -; V gene: TRBV28; J gene: TRBJ2-3; CDR3 protein: CASKGPGTYTDTQYF; CDR3 DNA: TGTGCCAGCAAGGGCCCGGGGACTTACACAGATACGCAGTATTTT
clone size: few; D gene: -; V gene: TRBV12-3/TRBV12-4; J gene: TRBJ2-1; CDR3 protein: CAASSSYNEQFF; CDR3 DNA: TGTGCCGCGTCGAGCTCCTACAATGAGCAGTTCTTC
clone size: few; D gene: -; V gene: TRBV28; J gene: TRBJ1-2; CDR3 protein: CASSRWLRSNTYGYTF; CDR3 DNA: TGTGCCAGCAGCCGTTGGTTGAGGTCCAATACCTATGGCTACACCTTC
clone size: few; D gene: -; V gene: TRBV6-1; J gene: TRBJ2-7; CDR3 protein: CASSRRAPYEQYF; CDR3 DNA: TGTGCCAGCAGTCGTAGGGCCCCCTACGAGCAGTACTTC
clone size: many; D gene: -; V gene: TRBV18; J gene: TRBJ2-1; CDR3 protein: CASSKERNEQFF; CDR3 DNA: TGTGCCAGCTCAAAAGAGAGAAATGAGCAGTTCTTC
clone size: -; D gene: -; V gene: TRBV28; J gene: TRBJ2-1; CDR3 protein: CATTEGDEQFF; CDR3 DNA: TGTGCCACCACCGAGGGGGATGAGCAGTTCTTC
clone size: -; D gene: TRBD1; V gene: TRBV7-6; J gene: TRBJ1-1; CDR3 protein: CASSLRGDRATEAFF; CDR3 DNA: TGTGCCAGCAGCTTACGGGGGGACAGGGCAACTGAAGCTTTCTTT
clone size: many; D gene: -; V gene: TRBV11-2; J gene: TRBJ2-1; CDR3 protein: CASGRGKGLASYNEQFF; CDR3 DNA: TGTGCCAGCGGCCGAGGGAAAGGACTCGCCTCCTACAATGAGCAGTTCTTC
clone size: -; D gene: TRBD1; V gene: TRBV5-8; J gene: TRBJ2-4; CDR3 protein: CASRPWTGTSKNIQYF; CDR3 DNA: TGTGCCAGCAGACCCTGGACAGGGACCTCCAAAAACATTCAGTACTTC
clone size: -; D gene: TRBD1; V gene: TRBV5-5; J gene: TRBJ2-7; CDR3 protein: CASSLGVGTGTYEQYF; CDR3 DNA: TGTGCCAGCAGCTTGGGAGTTGGGACAGGAACCTACGAGCAGTACTTC
clone size: few; D gene: -; V gene: TRBV29-1; J gene: TRBJ1-2; CDR3 protein: CSVEGSGNGYTF; CDR3 DNA: TGCAGCGTTGAAGGGTCGGGGAACGGCTACACCTTC
clone size: few; D gene: -; V gene: TRBV29-1; J gene: TRBJ2-1; CDR3 protein: CSVEDRRKVTYNEQFF; CDR3 DNA: TGCAGCGTTGAAGATCGGCGAAAGGTTACCTACAATGAGCAGTTCTTC
clone size: few; D gene: TRBD1; V gene: TRBV4-3; J gene: TRBJ2-7; CDR3 protein: CASSQGIQGAYEQYF; CDR3 DNA: TGCGCCAGCAGCCAAGGGATTCAGGGGGCTTACGAGCAGTACTTC
clone size: few; D gene: -; V gene: TRBV6-1; J gene: TRBJ2-6; CDR3 protein: CASSENRAGANVLTF; CDR3 DNA: TGTGCCAGCAGTGAGAACAGGGCAGGGGCCAACGTCCTGACTTTC
clone size: -; D gene: TRBD1; V gene: TRBV2; J gene: TRBJ2-7; CDR3 protein: CASSDLGTGPNEQYF; CDR3 DNA: TGTGCCAGCAGTGATCTAGGGACAGGTCCTAACGAGCAGTACTTC
clone size: -; D gene: TRBD1; V gene: TRBV2; J gene: TRBJ1-1; CDR3 protein: CASSVDRALMNTEAFF; CDR3 DNA: TGTGCCAGCAGTGTAGACAGGGCTCTTATGAACACTGAAGCTTTCTTT
clone size: few; D gene: -; V gene: TRBV2; J gene: TRBJ1-3; CDR3 protein: CASSEMPVNTIYF; CDR3 DNA: TGTGCCAGCAGTGAAATGCCCGTGAACACCATATATTTT
clone size: -; D gene: -; V gene: TRBV5-6; J gene: TRBJ1-1; CDR3 protein: CASSLRANEAFF; CDR3 DNA: TGTGCCAGCAGCTTGAGGGCCAATGAAGCTTTCTTT
clone size: -; D gene: -; V gene: TRBV7-6; J gene: TRBJ2-1; CDR3 protein: CASSPSQAHNEQFF; CDR3 DNA: TGTGCCAGCAGCCCTAGCCAAGCCCACAATGAGCAGTTCTTC
clone size: -; D gene: -; V gene: TRBV24-1; J gene: TRBJ2-3; CDR3 protein: CATSDHGGDTQYF; CDR3 DNA: TGTGCCACCAGTGACCATGGAGGTGATACGCAGTATTTT